The 20 T cell receptor beta chains below come from one sample, sequenced in a study of cytomegalovirus exposure and HLA in healthy donors (dated by TCRdb to 2015 to 2018). The library was prepared using the immunoSEQ multiplex PCR assay. The clones in this table, taken by TCRdb from immuneACCESS, are in-frame only. Not every clone is retained; where verified, under half of the shortfall comes from an unresolved V gene, and the cause of the rest is unknown. Recorded for this sample are about 160,000 clones; around 92% of them occurred a single time. The biggest ten clones account for 3.5% to 4.5% of the sample. Sequencing was done on a sample of PBMCs. Every receptor here comes from a man aged 18 to 29 in good health and CMV-seropositive.

The chain is built from TRBV18 and TRBJ2-7, with a weak D call TRBD1 (5 bases). V shed 2 bases and J shed 3 bases, with 14 bases lying between them. The germline V gene encodes CDR1 KGHSH and CDR2 LQKENI. The CDR3 consists of 15 residues. The DNA of the CDR3 is TGTGCCAGCTCACCAATAAGGGGTGGTAGCTACGAGCAGTACTTC. Its translation: CASSPIRGGSYEQYF.

The chain combines TRBV7-9 with TRBJ2-5; 9 bases align to TRBD2. V trimming: 0 bases; J trimming: 7 bases; junction bases outside the gene matches: 9. The CDR3 extends over 16 amino acids. Germline CDR1 is SEHNR and CDR2 is FQNEAQ (reference sequence). CDR3 sequence reads: CASSLAAGGILGTQYF. The CDR3 DNA is TGTGCCAGCAGCTTAGCTGCGGGAGGGATTCTTGGGACCCAGTACTTC.

The chain couples TRBV6-1 to TRBJ2-5; 9 nucleotides match TRBD2. Germline-derived CDR1 and CDR2 are MNHNS and SASEGT. CDR3 length equals 15 residues. The junction had 7 bases not matched to a gene; V was cut back by 3 bases and J by 5 bases. CDR3 nucleotides: TGTGCCAGCAGTGATGGGACTAGCTCGGCGGAGACCCAGTACTTC. It specifies CASSDGTSSAETQYF.

The rearrangement links TRBV6-5 to TRBJ2-7; 9 bases are a match to TRBD1. V was pared by 4 bases and J by 2 bases, with 3 bases of the junction left unmatched. The CDR3 runs to 14 residues. CDR1 is MNHEY and CDR2 is SVGAGI in the germline V gene. In DNA form, the CDR3 reads TGTGCCAGCAGTTCCCGGGACAGGGCCTACGAGCAGTACTTC. This gives the protein CASSSRDRAYEQYF.

The chain has TRBV5-4 and TRBJ1-1; 10 bases line up with TRBD1. The CDR3 contains 15 residues. Germline CDR1 reads SGHNT; CDR2 reads YYREEE (reference sequence). After removal of 4 bases from V and 2 bases from J, the junction contained 5 bases not matched to a gene. The CDR3 nucleotides are TGTGCCAGCAGCACAAGGACAGGGGGAAACACTGAAGCTTTCTTT. It translates to CASSTRTGGNTEAFF.

The rearrangement uses TRBV9 and TRBJ2-3; maybe TRBD2 (6 bases). There are 16 residues in the CDR3. Trimming stripped 4 bases from V and 2 bases from J, with 17 bases between. The V gene's germline CDR1 is SGDLS and CDR2 YYNGEE. CDR3 bases: TGTGCCAGCAGCACCCCACGCCTAGCGCCCACAGATACGCAGTATTTT. Its protein is CASSTPRLAPTDTQYF.

The chain couples TRBV10-3 to TRBJ2-7; 11 nucleotides agree with TRBD2. J gave up 3 bases and V 9 bases, and 4 bases lay outside the gene matches. CDR3 size: 13 residues. Germline V gene data show CDR1 as ENHRY and CDR2 as SYGVKD. Here the CDR3 reads CAIKGLADYEQYF. In nucleotides, the CDR3 is TGTGCCATAAAGGGACTAGCGGACTACGAGCAGTACTTC.

The chain employs TRBV7-9 and TRBJ2-3; D gene unclear. Deletions cut 4 bases from V and 6 bases from J, with 8 bases between. Germline CDR1 SEHNR, CDR2 FQNEAQ (reference sequence). The CDR3 covers 12 residues. DNA for the CDR3: TGTGCCAGCAGCTCTTCCTTGGATACGCAGTATTTT. It encodes CASSSSLDTQYF.

This chain joins TRBV5-1 and TRBJ2-5; 8 bases fit TRBD1. The V gene's germline CDR1 is SGHRS and CDR2 YFSETQ. With 4 bases clipped from V and 4 bases from J, the junction kept 9 bases outside the gene matches. The CDR3 is 15 residues long. CDR3 coding DNA: TGCGCCAGCAGCAAACTTCCAGGGGGCGCAGAGACCCAGTACTTC. Amino acids: CASSKLPGGAETQYF.

The J gene is TRBJ2-7, the V gene TRBV10-3; TRBD2 matches 11 bases. Germline CDR1 is ENHRY and CDR2 is SYGVKD. This CDR3 comprises 16 residues. The V segment lost 4 bases and the J segment 2 bases; nucleotides outside the gene matches: 7. CDR3 in DNA: TGTGCCATCAGTGGCTCCGGGACTAGCGGAGCCTACGAGCAGTACTTC. This encodes CAISGSGTSGAYEQYF.

This chain uses TRBV7-6 with TRBJ2-7, with TRBD2 as a possible D gene (5 bases). The CDR3 is 15 amino acids. The germline V gene encodes CDR1 SGHVS and CDR2 FNYEAQ. The ends were cut back, 5 bases at V and 2 bases at J, with 16 bases in the middle. The CDR3 protein is CASSQSHGVAYEQYF. CDR3 DNA: TGTGCCAGCAGCCAAAGTCACGGGGTTGCCTACGAGCAGTACTTC.

The V call is TRBV19, the J call TRBJ1-4; D remains ambiguous. Trimming pared 6 bases from V and 8 bases from J, leaving 19 bases between. The germline V gene has CDR1 LNHDA and CDR2 SQIVND (reference sequence). The CDR3 has 15 amino acids. CDR3 residues: CASRAISLDSEKLFF. The CDR3 bases are TGTGCCAGTAGGGCGATTAGCCTCGACTCGGAAAAACTGTTTTTT.

This chain joins TRBV7-9 and TRBJ2-7; 9 bases are shared with TRBD2. The germline V gene has CDR1 SEHNR and CDR2 FQNEAQ (reference sequence). Trimming removed 4 bases from V and 2 bases from J; junction bases left unmatched: 6. The CDR3 is 15 residues long. For the CDR3, the DNA is TGTGCCAGCAGCTCAGGGACTAGCCTAACCTACGAGCAGTACTTC. Translation: CASSSGTSLTYEQYF.

The CDR3 coding sequence is TGTGCCAGCAGTCTACAGGGGGCGACTAACTACGAGCAGTACTTC. Protein product: CASSLQGATNYEQYF. V is TRBV2 and J is TRBJ2-7, with 9 positions matching TRBD1. CDR3 size: 15 residues. Unmatched junction bases numbered 8, after V lost 5 bases and J lost 3 bases. Germline values: CDR1 SNHLY, CDR2 FYNNEI.

This clone was counted a single time. V and J are TRBV9 and TRBJ2-1, with 9 bases matching TRBD2. The V segment lost 3 bases and the J segment 7 bases; nucleotides outside the gene matches: 5. This CDR3 comprises 14 residues. Germline V lookup: CDR1 SGDLS, CDR2 YYNGEE. CDR3 sequence (DNA): TGTGCCAGCAGCGATAGACTAGCGGATAATGAGCAGTTCTTC. Translated: CASSDRLADNEQFF.

The chain joins TRBV5-1 to TRBJ1-1, with TRBD1 identical over 8 bases. The trim removed 4 bases at V and 5 bases at J, leaving 4 bases unmatched. This CDR3 region has 13 residues. Germline V gives CDR1 SGHRS, CDR2 YFSETQ. The CDR3 reads CASSQDRVTEAFF. CDR3 DNA: TGCGCCAGCAGCCAGGACAGGGTTACTGAAGCTTTCTTT.

The chain joins TRBV7-9 to TRBJ1-2, with TRBD1 identical over 11 bases. The V segment lost 1 base and the J segment 2 bases; nucleotides outside the gene matches: 3. Germline values: CDR1 SEHNR, CDR2 FQNEAQ (reference sequence). This CDR3 region has 16 residues. The CDR3 sequence: CASSLGTGGENYGYTF. CDR3 nucleotides: TGTGCCAGCAGCTTAGGGACAGGGGGCGAGAACTATGGCTACACCTTC.

V and J are TRBV5-1 and TRBJ2-7; 9 bases are shared with TRBD2. The J call may be in error: the DNA end matches TRBJ2-1 better. Germline lookup yields CDR1 SGHRS and CDR2 YFSETQ. The CDR3 is 14 amino acids. The CDR3 loop is CASSSAGGYNEQFF. CDR3 in DNA: TGCGCCAGCAGCTCAGCGGGAGGCTACAATGAGCAGTTCTTC.

The V call is TRBV13, the J call TRBJ2-1; 7 nucleotides line up with TRBD1. From germline, CDR1 is PRHDT and CDR2 FYEKMQ (reference sequence). Germline trimming cut 2 bases from V and 6 bases from J; bases unmatched to any gene: 4. CDR3 length: 14 amino acids. In DNA, the CDR3 is TGTGCCAGCAGCTTACAGGGACAGAGCAATGAGCAGTTCTTC. Translating it yields CASSLQGQSNEQFF.

This chain connects TRBV2 to TRBJ2-5; D might be TRBD2 (6 bases). CDR3 size: 13 residues. Germline V gene data show CDR1 as SNHLY and CDR2 as FYNNEI. Trimming left V 7 bases short and J 1 base short, with 10 bases between. CDR3 amino acids: CASKGGIQETQYF. The CDR3 DNA reads TGTGCCAGCAAGGGCGGGATCCAAGAGACCCAGTACTTC.